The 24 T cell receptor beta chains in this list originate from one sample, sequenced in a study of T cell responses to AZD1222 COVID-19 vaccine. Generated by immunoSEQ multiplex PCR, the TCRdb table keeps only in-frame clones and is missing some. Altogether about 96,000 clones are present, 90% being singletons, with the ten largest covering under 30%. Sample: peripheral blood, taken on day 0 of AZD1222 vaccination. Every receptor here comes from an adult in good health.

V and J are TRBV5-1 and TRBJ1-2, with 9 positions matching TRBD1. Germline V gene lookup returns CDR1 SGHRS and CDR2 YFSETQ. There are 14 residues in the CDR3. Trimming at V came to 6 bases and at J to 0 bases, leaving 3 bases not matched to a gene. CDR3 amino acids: CASTDRGANYGYTF. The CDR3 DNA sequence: TGCGCCAGCACTGACAGGGGGGCTAACTATGGCTACACCTTC.

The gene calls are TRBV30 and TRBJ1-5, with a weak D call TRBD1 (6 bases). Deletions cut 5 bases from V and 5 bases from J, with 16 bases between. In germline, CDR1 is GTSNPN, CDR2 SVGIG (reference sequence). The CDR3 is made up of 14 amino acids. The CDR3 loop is CAWQMTGPHQPQHF. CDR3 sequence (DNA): TGTGCCTGGCAAATGACAGGACCTCATCAGCCCCAGCATTTT.

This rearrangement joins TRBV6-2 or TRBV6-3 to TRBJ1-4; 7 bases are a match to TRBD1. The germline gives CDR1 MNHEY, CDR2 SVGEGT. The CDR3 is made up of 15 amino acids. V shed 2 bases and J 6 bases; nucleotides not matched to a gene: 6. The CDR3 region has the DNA TGTGCCAGCAGTTACCCACAGGGGTCGGATGAAAAACTGTTTTTT. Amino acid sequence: CASSYPQGSDEKLFF.

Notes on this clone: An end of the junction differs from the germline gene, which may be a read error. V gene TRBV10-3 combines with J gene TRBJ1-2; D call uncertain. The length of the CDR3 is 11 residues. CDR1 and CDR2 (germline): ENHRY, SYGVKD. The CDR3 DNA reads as TGCGCCATCAGTTTAAATGGCGGCTACACCTTC. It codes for CAISLNGGYTF.

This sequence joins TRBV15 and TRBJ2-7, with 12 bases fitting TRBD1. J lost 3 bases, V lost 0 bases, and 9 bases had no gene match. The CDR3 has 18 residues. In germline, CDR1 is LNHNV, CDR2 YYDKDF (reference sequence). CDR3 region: CATSRDLQGQGANYEQYF. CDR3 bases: TGTGCCACCAGCAGAGACCTCCAGGGACAGGGGGCTAACTACGAGCAGTACTTC.

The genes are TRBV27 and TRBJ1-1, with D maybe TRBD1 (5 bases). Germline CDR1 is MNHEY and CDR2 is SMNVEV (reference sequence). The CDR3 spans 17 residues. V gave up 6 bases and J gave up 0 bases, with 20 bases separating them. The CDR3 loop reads CASSIVRQGGVNTEAFF. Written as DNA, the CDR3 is TGTGCCAGCAGCATCGTTCGGCAGGGAGGGGTGAACACTGAAGCTTTCTTT.

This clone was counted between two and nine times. The DNA of the CDR3 is TGTGCCAGCAGCCACCGGGACAGGGGGCCCTACGAGCAGTACTTC. It specifies CASSHRDRGPYEQYF. The chain combines TRBV7-2 with TRBJ2-7; 12 bases fit TRBD1. The CDR3 is 15 amino acids. Germline V gene lookup returns CDR1 SGHTA and CDR2 FQGNSA. The ends lost 5 bases at V and 2 bases at J; junction bases unmatched: 4. The whole variable domain, remainder taken from reference TRBV7-2 and TRBJ2-7, is GAGVSQSPSNKVTEKGKDVELRCDPISGHTALYWYRQSLGQGLEFLIYFQGNSAPDKSGLPSDRFSAERTGGSVSTLTIQRTQQEDSAVYLCASSHRDRGPYEQYFGPGTRLTVT.

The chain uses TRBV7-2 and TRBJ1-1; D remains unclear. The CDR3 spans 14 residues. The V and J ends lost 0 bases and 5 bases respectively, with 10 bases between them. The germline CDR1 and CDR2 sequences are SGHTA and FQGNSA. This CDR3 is CASSLAKGATEAFF. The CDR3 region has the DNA TGTGCCAGCAGCTTAGCGAAGGGCGCGACTGAAGCTTTCTTT.

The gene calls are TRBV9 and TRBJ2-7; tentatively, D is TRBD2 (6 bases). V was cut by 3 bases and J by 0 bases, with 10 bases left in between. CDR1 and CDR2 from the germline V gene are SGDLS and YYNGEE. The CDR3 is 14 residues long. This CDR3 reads CASSALSGSYEQYF. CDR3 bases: TGTGCCAGCAGCGCCCTTAGCGGCTCCTACGAGCAGTACTTC.

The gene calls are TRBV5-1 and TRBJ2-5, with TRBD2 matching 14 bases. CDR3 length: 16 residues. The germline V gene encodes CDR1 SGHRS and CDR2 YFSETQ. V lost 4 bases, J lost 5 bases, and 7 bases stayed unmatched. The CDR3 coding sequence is TGCGCCAGCAGCGTGGGACTAGCGGGAGTAGGGGAGACCCAGTACTTC. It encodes CASSVGLAGVGETQYF.

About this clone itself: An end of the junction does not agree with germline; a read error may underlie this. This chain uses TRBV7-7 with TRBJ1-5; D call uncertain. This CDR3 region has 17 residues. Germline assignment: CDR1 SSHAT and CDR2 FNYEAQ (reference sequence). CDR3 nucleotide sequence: TGTGCTAGCAGCTTAGGGAACCTCGGGAGGGAGAATCAGCCCCAGCATTTT. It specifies CASSLGNLGRENQPQHF.

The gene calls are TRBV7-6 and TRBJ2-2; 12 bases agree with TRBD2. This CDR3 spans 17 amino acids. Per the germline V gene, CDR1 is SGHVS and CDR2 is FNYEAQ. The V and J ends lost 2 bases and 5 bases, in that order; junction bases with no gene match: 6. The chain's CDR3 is CASSLSLAGGPTGELFF. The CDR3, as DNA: TGTGCCAGCAGCTTATCTCTAGCGGGAGGGCCTACCGGGGAGCTGTTTTTT.

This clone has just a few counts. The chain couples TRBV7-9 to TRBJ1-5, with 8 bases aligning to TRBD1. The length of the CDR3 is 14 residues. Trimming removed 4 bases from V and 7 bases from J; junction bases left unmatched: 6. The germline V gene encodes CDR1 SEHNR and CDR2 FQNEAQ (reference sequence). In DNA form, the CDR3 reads TGTGCCAGCAGCTCGGACAGGGTGGAACAGCCCCAGCATTTT. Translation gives CASSSDRVEQPQHF.

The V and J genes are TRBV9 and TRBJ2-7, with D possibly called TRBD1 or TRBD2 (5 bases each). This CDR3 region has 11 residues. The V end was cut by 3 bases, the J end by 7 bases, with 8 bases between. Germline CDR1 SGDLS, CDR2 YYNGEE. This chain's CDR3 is CASSGEGEQYF. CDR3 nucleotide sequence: TGTGCCAGCAGCGGAGAGGGGGAGCAGTACTTC.

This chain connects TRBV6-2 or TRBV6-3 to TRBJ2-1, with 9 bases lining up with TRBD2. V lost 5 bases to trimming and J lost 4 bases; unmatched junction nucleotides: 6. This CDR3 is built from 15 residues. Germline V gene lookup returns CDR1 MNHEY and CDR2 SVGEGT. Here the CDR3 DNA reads TGTGCCAGCAGTGACGCGACTAGCGGTTACAATGAGCAGTTCTTC. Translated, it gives CASSDATSGYNEQFF.

CDR3 loop: CASSQDPRYAYEQYF. CDR3 nucleotide sequence: TGTGCCAGCAGCCAAGATCCCAGGTACGCCTACGAGCAGTACTTC. This rearrangement joins TRBV3-1 (or the pseudogene TRBV3-2) to TRBJ2-7; unclear D gene. The V and J ends lost 0 bases and 2 bases respectively, with 11 bases between them. The CDR3 length is 15 residues. CDR1 and CDR2 (germline): LGHDT, YNNKEL (reference sequence).

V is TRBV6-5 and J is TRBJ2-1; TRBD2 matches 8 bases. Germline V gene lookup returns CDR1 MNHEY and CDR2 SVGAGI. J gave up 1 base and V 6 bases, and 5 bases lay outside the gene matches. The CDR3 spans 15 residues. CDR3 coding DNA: TGTGCCAGCAGGGCCAGCGGGAGATCCTACAATGAGCAGTTCTTC. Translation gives CASRASGRSYNEQFF.

Here the CDR3 reads CASTLGGGTTYEQYF. The CDR3 DNA sequence: TGTGCCAGCACCCTCGGAGGGGGGACTACCTACGAGCAGTACTTC. The chain recombines TRBV6-5 with TRBJ2-7; tentative D call: TRBD2 (7 bases). V was pared by 7 bases and J by 2 bases, with 18 bases between. The CDR3 sequence is 15 residues long. CDR1 is MNHEY and CDR2 is SVGAGI in the germline V gene.

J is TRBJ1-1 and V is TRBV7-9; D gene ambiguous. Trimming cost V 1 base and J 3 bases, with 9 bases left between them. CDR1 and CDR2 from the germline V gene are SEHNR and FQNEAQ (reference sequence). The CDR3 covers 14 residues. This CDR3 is CASSLVGRYTEAFF. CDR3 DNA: TGTGCCAGCAGCTTAGTTGGTCGGTACACTGAAGCTTTCTTT.

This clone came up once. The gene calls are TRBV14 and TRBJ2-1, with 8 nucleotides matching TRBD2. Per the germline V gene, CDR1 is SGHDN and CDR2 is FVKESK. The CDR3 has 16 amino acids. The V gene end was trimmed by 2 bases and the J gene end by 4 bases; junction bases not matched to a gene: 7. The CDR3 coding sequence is TGTGCCAGCAGCCAAACCCTAGCGGGTTGGTACAATGAGCAGTTCTTC. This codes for CASSQTLAGWYNEQFF.

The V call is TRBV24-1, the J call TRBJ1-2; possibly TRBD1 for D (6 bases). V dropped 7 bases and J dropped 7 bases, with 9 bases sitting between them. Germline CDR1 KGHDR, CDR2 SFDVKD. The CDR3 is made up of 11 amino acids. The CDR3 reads CATSSGVGYTF. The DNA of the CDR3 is TGTGCCACCAGCTCAGGGGTTGGCTACACCTTC.

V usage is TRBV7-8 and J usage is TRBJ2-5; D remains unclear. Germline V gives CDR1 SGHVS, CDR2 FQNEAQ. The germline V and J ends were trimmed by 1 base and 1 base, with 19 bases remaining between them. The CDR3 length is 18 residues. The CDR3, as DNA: TGTGCCAGCAGCTTAGGGATATTTACAGAATACCTCCAAGAGACCCAGTACTTC. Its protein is CASSLGIFTEYLQETQYF. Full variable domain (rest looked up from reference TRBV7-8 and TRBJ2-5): GAGVSQSPRYKVAKRGQDVALRCDPISGHVSLFWYQQALGQGPEFLTYFQNEAQLDKSGLPSDRFFAERPEGSVSTLKIQRTQQEDSAVYLCASSLGIFTEYLQETQYFGPGTRLLVL.

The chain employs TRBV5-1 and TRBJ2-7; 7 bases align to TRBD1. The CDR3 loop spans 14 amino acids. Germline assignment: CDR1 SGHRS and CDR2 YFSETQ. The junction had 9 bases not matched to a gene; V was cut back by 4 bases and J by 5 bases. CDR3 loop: CASSQRQGPHEQYF. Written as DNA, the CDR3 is TGCGCCAGCAGCCAGAGACAGGGTCCCCACGAGCAGTACTTC.

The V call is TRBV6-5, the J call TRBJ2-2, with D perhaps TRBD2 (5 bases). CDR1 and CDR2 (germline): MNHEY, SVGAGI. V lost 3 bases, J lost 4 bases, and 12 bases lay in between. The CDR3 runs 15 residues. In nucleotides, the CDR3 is TGTGCCAGCAGTTATGTGGCTAGCCCCACCGGGGAGCTGTTTTTT. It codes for CASSYVASPTGELFF.